One and the same sample provided the 10 T cell receptor beta chains below, sequenced in a study of vaccination effects on CD4 cells after COVID-19. What these receptors recognize is not known. Sequencing used immunoSEQ multiplex PCR; TCRdb keeps in-frame clones, though not all of them. Of 42,000 or so clones listed, approximately 70% were seen once; the top ten hold over 8.5%. Culture proceeded for roughly ten days, and CD4+ T cells were then isolated. Participants were vaccinated with two doses of either the BNT162b2 or mRNA-1273 vaccine. This specimen was CD4+ T cells from PBMCs cultured without peptide, taken after COVID-19 vaccination. These receptors all stem from a human donor who received a COVID-19 vaccine.

In its sample, this clone was seen once. This sequence joins TRBV2 and TRBJ2-1; D might be TRBD1 or TRBD2, each matching 6 bases. This CDR3 has 15 residues. V shed 6 bases and J shed 0 bases, with 12 bases lying between them. The V gene's germline CDR1 is SNHLY and CDR2 FYNNEI. The CDR3 loop is CASRGGTSSYNEQFF. The CDR3 nucleotides read TGTGCCAGCAGGGGGGGCACCAGCTCCTACAATGAGCAGTTCTTC.

This chain connects TRBV20-1 to TRBJ1-2, with 7 bases that match TRBD1. The V segment lost 3 bases and the J segment 4 bases; nucleotides outside the gene matches: 8. Germline CDR1 DFQATT, CDR2 SNEGSKA (reference sequence). CDR3 length equals 14 residues. CDR3 in amino acids: CSASRGGAGYGYTF. DNA of the CDR3: TGCAGTGCTAGTAGAGGGGGCGCTGGCTATGGCTACACCTTC.

J is TRBJ1-4 and V is TRBV5-1, with a tentative D call TRBD1 (6 bases). Trimming left V 5 bases short and J 5 bases short, with 16 bases between. The CDR3 spans 15 residues. CDR1 and CDR2 from the germline V gene are SGHRS and YFSETQ. CDR3 protein: CASRTGGTRNEKLFF. Here the CDR3 DNA reads TGCGCCAGCAGAACGGGGGGGACAAGAAATGAAAAACTGTTTTTT. The full variable domain, with the rest looked up from reference TRBV5-1 and TRBJ1-4, is KAGVTQTPRYLIKTRGQQVTLSCSPISGHRSVSWYQQTPGQGLQFLFEYFSETQRNKGNFPGRFSGRQFSNSRSEMNVSTLELGDSALYLCASRTGGTRNEKLFFGSGTQLSVL.

The chain employs TRBV6-1 and TRBJ1-2; D possibly corresponds to TRBD1 (6 bases). V gave up 2 bases and J gave up 6 bases, with 19 bases separating them. This CDR3 contains 16 residues. Germline V gene lookup returns CDR1 MNHNS and CDR2 SASEGT. CDR3 sequence reads: CASSERVGTNLHGYTF. The CDR3 DNA follows: TGTGCCAGCAGTGAAAGGGTAGGGACAAATCTTCATGGCTACACCTTC.

This clone appeared a few times. In nucleotides, the CDR3 is TGTGCCAGCACCAAGGTAGGCGGGAGTGTGTACAATGAGCAGTTCTTC. Residues: CASTKVGGSVYNEQFF. The chain joins TRBV11-2 to TRBJ2-1; 7 nucleotides agree with TRBD2. V lost 7 bases and J lost 4; bases outside the gene matches: 13. The CDR3 is 16 amino acids. Germline V gives CDR1 SGHAT, CDR2 FQNNGV. The full variable domain, in which reference TRBV11-2 and TRBJ2-1 provide the parts outside the CDR3, is EAGVAQSPRYKIIEKRQSVAFWCNPISGHATLYWYQQILGQGPKLLIQFQNNGVVDDSQLPKDRFSAERLKGVDSTLKIQPAKLEDSAVYLCASTKVGGSVYNEQFFGPGTRLTVL.

The CDR3 sequence is CASSESLVSPYF. As DNA, the CDR3 is TGTGCCAGCAGTGAATCGTTGGTCAGTCCATACTTC. This chain joins TRBV6-1 and TRBJ2-5; no definite D call. Germline V gives CDR1 MNHNS, CDR2 SASEGT. V was cut by 2 bases and J by 14 bases, with 15 bases left in between. The CDR3 contains 12 residues.

This chain joins TRBV5-6 and TRBJ1-3, with 10 bases lining up with TRBD1. After removal of 4 bases from V and 2 bases from J, the junction contained 3 bases not matched to a gene. The CDR3 is 15 residues long. The germline V gene encodes CDR1 SGHDT and CDR2 YYEEEE. The CDR3, as DNA: TGTGCCAGCAGCATCGGACAGGGGGCTGGAAACACCATATATTTT. Its translation: CASSIGQGAGNTIYF.

The CDR3 region has the DNA TGTGCCAGCCGCCGGACAGGGATACTCTACAATGAGCAGTTCTTC. Translating gives CASRRTGILYNEQFF. V is TRBV2 and J is TRBJ2-1, with 8 bases matching TRBD1. With V trimmed by 8 bases and J by 3 bases, 9 bases remained unmatched. The germline V gene has CDR1 SNHLY and CDR2 FYNNEI. This CDR3 comprises 15 residues.

This chain uses TRBV6-1 with TRBJ2-2; no clear D gene. With 2 bases removed from V and 7 bases from J, the gap between germline ends came to 17 bases. Per germline, CDR1 MNHNS and CDR2 SASEGT. The CDR3 contains 16 residues. The DNA of the CDR3 is TGTGCCAGCAGTGAAACGTACAGTGGGGATTACGGGGAGCTGTTTTTT. Translating gives CASSETYSGDYGELFF.

The table lists this clone with a few counts. Written as DNA, the CDR3 is TGTGCCAGCAGTTACCTCTTGACAGGGGGAGCCGGGGAGCTGTTTTTT. As protein: CASSYLLTGGAGELFF. The rearrangement joins TRBV6-5 to TRBJ2-2; 9 nucleotides align to TRBD1. The V segment lost 2 bases and the J segment 6 bases; nucleotides outside the gene matches: 7. The length of the CDR3 is 16 residues. From germline, CDR1 is MNHEY and CDR2 SVGAGI.